The 23 T cell receptor beta chains below were found in one sample sequenced in a study of ipilimumab plus nivolumab after autologous stem cell transplantation. Assay used: immunoSEQ multiplex PCR; TCRdb lists only in-frame clones, some missing. The top ten clones hold approximately 2.2% of a sample with some 87,000 clones, 83% of them seen once. The material sequenced was PBMCs, taken in a trial of ipilimumab plus nivolumab as post-transplant consolidation. The receptor source for this set is a male donor with diffuse large B-cell lymphoma.

Written as DNA, the CDR3 is TGCGCCAGCATCGAGACAGGGCTCAATGAGCAGTTCTTC. This gives the protein CASIETGLNEQFF. The chain uses TRBV10-2 and TRBJ2-1; TRBD1 aligns across 7 bases. The germline V gene has CDR1 WSHSY and CDR2 SAAADI. V was pared by 7 bases and J by 6 bases, with 6 bases of the junction left unmatched. The CDR3 spans 13 residues.

The chain combines TRBV7-9 with TRBJ1-6; D may be TRBD1 (5 bases). CDR3 length: 16 residues. Trimming took 3 bases from V and 6 from J, leaving 15 bases between them. Per the germline V gene, CDR1 is SEHNR and CDR2 is FQNEAQ (reference sequence). CDR3 DNA: TGTGCCAGCAGCTTCTCGTTGGGGGTGGGTAATTCACCCCTCCACTTT. The encoded protein is CASSFSLGVGNSPLHF.

The chain uses TRBV19 and TRBJ1-2, with a tentative D call TRBD1 (6 bases). The germline CDR1 and CDR2 sequences are LNHDA and SQIVND (reference sequence). The V end lost 9 bases, the J end lost 5 bases, and 16 bases lay between the germline ends. This CDR3 has 13 amino acids. As DNA, the CDR3 is TGTGCCAGCTACGGGGGGCCGGGGTATGGCTACACCTTC. Its protein is CASYGGPGYGYTF.

This clone was observed a handful of times. The junction differs from germline at one of its ends, possibly a read error. The V gene is TRBV2, the J gene TRBJ2-5, with D maybe TRBD1 (5 bases). Germline CDR1 reads SNHLY; CDR2 reads FYNNEI. The CDR3 contains 13 residues. DNA of the CDR3: TGTGCCAGCAGAGAAGGGGCCGGAGAGACCCAGTACTTC. Protein product: CASREGAGETQYF.

V and J are TRBV6-6 and TRBJ2-7; 8 nucleotides match TRBD2. Germline values: CDR1 MNHNY, CDR2 SVGAGI (reference sequence). J was trimmed by 1 base and V by 7 bases; bases with no gene match: 12. The CDR3 extends over 16 amino acids. The CDR3 DNA follows: TGTGCCAGCAAAAAAAAAGGGCCGGGAGGGTCCTACGAGCAGTACTTC. It translates to CASKKKGPGGSYEQYF.

This chain joins TRBV19 and TRBJ1-3, with D possibly matching TRBD1 (6 bases). Germline CDR1 and CDR2: LNHDA and SQIVND (reference sequence). This CDR3 comprises 16 residues. V was clipped by 9 bases and J by 3 bases, with 21 bases between them. The CDR3: CASPHRRTAIGNTIYF. In DNA form, the CDR3 reads TGTGCCAGCCCCCATCGTAGGACAGCGATTGGAAACACCATATATTTT. Filled out from reference TRBV19 and TRBJ1-3, the complete variable domain reads DGGITQSPKYLFRKEGQNVTLSCEQNLNHDAMYWYRQDPGQGLRLIYYSQIVNDFQKGDIAEGYSVSREKKESFPLTVTSAQKNPTAFYLCASPHRRTAIGNTIYFGEGSWLTVV.

The V gene is TRBV18, the J gene TRBJ2-1; 7 positions match TRBD1. Germline V gene lookup returns CDR1 KGHSH and CDR2 LQKENI. This CDR3 has 16 residues. The V gene end was trimmed by 6 bases and the J gene end by 1 base; junction bases not matched to a gene: 9. Here the CDR3 DNA reads TGTGCCAGCTCTCCAGGGTCACAGGGGTCCTACAATGAGCAGTTCTTC. Protein product: CASSPGSQGSYNEQFF.

Written as DNA, the CDR3 is TGTGCCACCAAAGGCAGCGGGGCCCCCTACGAGCAGTACTTC. This encodes CATKGSGAPYEQYF. The chain combines TRBV5-6 with TRBJ2-7, with 7 bases lining up with TRBD2. V shed 9 bases and J 2 bases; nucleotides not matched to a gene: 11. CDR1 is SGHDT, CDR2 YYEEEE, per germline. The CDR3 covers 14 residues.

This clone was observed a handful of times. The gene calls are TRBV7-9 and TRBJ2-5, with D unresolved. Germline V gene sequence: CDR1 SEHNR, CDR2 FQNEAQ (reference sequence). V was shortened by 5 bases and J by 1 base, with 8 bases between the two germline ends. The CDR3 extends over 13 amino acids. The CDR3 reads CASSPDFQETQYF. The CDR3, as DNA: TGTGCCAGCAGCCCGGATTTCCAAGAGACCCAGTACTTC.

The CDR3: CSVGPGPNTEAFF. The CDR3 bases are TGCAGCGTTGGTCCAGGGCCGAACACTGAAGCTTTCTTT. This chain uses TRBV29-1 with TRBJ1-1; D might be TRBD1 (5 bases). V was cut by 4 bases and J by 1 base, with 10 bases left in between. Germline CDR1 and CDR2: SQVTM and ANQGSEA. This CDR3 has 13 residues.

This clone has a single count. The chain uses TRBV7-2 and TRBJ2-5; D may be TRBD2 (7 bases). The germline V gene encodes CDR1 SGHTA and CDR2 FQGNSA. CDR3 length: 14 residues. V was pared by 5 bases and J by 5 bases, with 15 bases between. CDR3 sequence: CASSPRGARETQYF. CDR3 bases: TGTGCCAGCAGCCCTCGGGGGGCGCGTGAGACCCAGTACTTC. Based on the CDR3 plus reference TRBV7-2 and TRBJ2-5, the full variable domain is GAGVSQSPSNKVTEKGKDVELRCDPISGHTALYWYRQSLGQGLEFLIYFQGNSAPDKSGLPSDRFSAERTGGSVSTLTIQRTQQEDSAVYLCASSPRGARETQYFGPGTRLLVL.

V and J are TRBV27 and TRBJ2-3, with D tentatively TRBD2 (6 bases). Looked up from germline, CDR1 is MNHEY and CDR2 is SMNVEV (reference sequence). The ends were cut back, 3 bases at V and 2 bases at J, with 12 bases in the middle. The CDR3 covers 15 residues. The CDR3 DNA sequence: TGTGCCAGCAGTTTTTGGCGGGGTTCCACAGATACGCAGTATTTT. It encodes CASSFWRGSTDTQYF.

The chain couples TRBV2 to TRBJ2-1; D remains ambiguous. V lost 7 bases and J 5 bases, leaving 15 bases between the germline ends. CDR3 length: 14 amino acids. CDR1 and CDR2 (germline): SNHLY, FYNNEI. This chain's CDR3 is CASTQLGPDNEQFF. CDR3 DNA: TGTGCCAGCACCCAATTAGGGCCCGACAATGAGCAGTTCTTC. The full variable domain, with the rest looked up from reference TRBV2 and TRBJ2-1, is EPEVTQTPSHQVTQMGQEVILRCVPISNHLYFYWYRQILGQKVEFLVSFYNNEISEKSEIFDDQFSVERPDGSNFTLKIRSTKLEDSAMYFCASTQLGPDNEQFFGPGTRLTVL.

The rearrangement uses TRBV5-6 and TRBJ1-2; the D is unclear. Germline CDR1 SGHDT, CDR2 YYEEEE. The V gene lost 4 bases and the J gene lost 0 bases, with 13 bases spanning the gap. The CDR3 loop spans 15 amino acids. CDR3 DNA sequence: TGTGCCAGCAGCCTAATGGGCAGGACTAACTATGGCTACACCTTC. Translation gives CASSLMGRTNYGYTF. The complete variable domain, with remaining parts taken from reference TRBV5-6 and TRBJ1-2, reads DAGVTQSPTHLIKTRGQQVTLRCSPKSGHDTVSWYQQALGQGPQFIFQYYEEEERQRGNFPDRFSGHQFPNYSSELNVNALLLGDSALYLCASSLMGRTNYGYTFGSGTRLTVV.

The CDR3 sequence: CAWSVINSNQPQHF. DNA of the CDR3: TGTGCCTGGAGTGTCATTAATAGCAATCAGCCCCAGCATTTT. The chain combines TRBV30 with TRBJ1-5, with D unresolved. CDR3 length: 14 residues. Between the trimmed V and J ends, which lost 0 bases and 0 bases, there was a span of 6 bases. Germline V gene lookup returns CDR1 GTSNPN and CDR2 SVGIG (reference sequence).

This clone was detected once. This sequence joins TRBV27 and TRBJ1-6, with D unresolved. Germline CDR1 and CDR2: MNHEY and SMNVEV (reference sequence). This CDR3 spans 15 amino acids. Deletions cut 2 bases from V and 7 bases from J, with 12 bases between. CDR3 in amino acids: CASSLTFDGNSPLHF. The CDR3 DNA follows: TGTGCCAGCAGTTTAACATTTGACGGCAATTCACCCCTCCACTTT.

The count of this clone is one. V usage is TRBV5-1 and J usage is TRBJ2-7, with D perhaps matching TRBD1 (6 bases). Germline V CDR1 and CDR2: SGHRS, YFSETQ. The CDR3 runs to 14 residues. The V gene lost 0 bases and the J gene lost 3 bases, with 10 bases spanning the gap. The CDR3 protein is CASSLGGTLYEQYF. DNA for the CDR3: TGCGCCAGCAGCTTGGGTGGGACACTCTACGAGCAGTACTTC.

This clone was seen a handful of times. The rearrangement links TRBV6-1 to TRBJ1-1; 7 nucleotides line up with TRBD1. Per the germline V gene, CDR1 is MNHNS and CDR2 is SASEGT. CDR3 length: 14 residues. V gave up 4 bases and J gave up 5 bases; unmatched junction bases: 7. As DNA, the CDR3 is TGTGCCAGCAGTGCGAGTAGGGGGCAGACTGAAGCTTTCTTT. The encoded protein is CASSASRGQTEAFF.

In the case of this clone: Other DNA sequences from this sample encode an identical CDR3 as well. This chain's CDR3 is CASSLGAGAVTDTQYF. CDR3 DNA sequence: TGCGCCAGCAGCTTGGGGGCGGGGGCCGTCACGGATACGCAGTATTTT. V gene TRBV5-1 combines with J gene TRBJ2-3; D might be TRBD2 (7 bases). Trimming shortened V by 0 bases and J by 6 bases, and 17 bases separated the two germline ends. The germline gives CDR1 SGHRS, CDR2 YFSETQ. The CDR3 spans 16 residues.

V is TRBV7-3 and J is TRBJ2-2, with TRBD2 matching over 10 bases. V gave up 4 bases and J gave up 3 bases; unmatched junction bases: 2. The CDR3 consists of 15 residues. Germline CDR1 reads SGHTA; CDR2 reads FQGTGA. The CDR3 DNA reads as TGTGCCAGCAGCTCGAGCGGGAGGGACACCGGGGAGCTGTTTTTT. This encodes CASSSSGRDTGELFF.

The chain carries TRBV6-1 and TRBJ1-1; unclear D gene. V was clipped by 7 bases and J by 0 bases, with 3 bases between them. CDR3 length: 11 amino acids. CDR1 MNHNS and CDR2 SASEGT come from the germline V gene. The CDR3: CASKVNTEAFF. DNA for the CDR3: TGTGCCAGCAAGGTGAACACTGAAGCTTTCTTT.

The chain uses TRBV14 and TRBJ2-7; TRBD2 aligns across 7 bases. Germline V lookup: CDR1 SGHDN, CDR2 FVKESK. CDR3 length equals 15 residues. Trimming took 4 bases from V and 7 from J; bases not matched to a gene: 13. CDR3 loop: CASSPLGSGAREQYF. Here the CDR3 DNA reads TGTGCCAGCAGCCCCCTCGGCAGCGGGGCACGGGAGCAGTACTTC.

This sequence joins TRBV6-6 and TRBJ2-2, with D possibly being TRBD1 (6 bases). Germline CDR1 is MNHNY and CDR2 is SVGAGI (reference sequence). The V end was cut by 4 bases, the J end by 1 base, with 10 bases between. This CDR3 spans 15 amino acids. The CDR3 bases are TGTGCCAGCAGTTCACCGGGACAGAACACCGGGGAGCTGTTTTTT. Its translation is CASSSPGQNTGELFF.